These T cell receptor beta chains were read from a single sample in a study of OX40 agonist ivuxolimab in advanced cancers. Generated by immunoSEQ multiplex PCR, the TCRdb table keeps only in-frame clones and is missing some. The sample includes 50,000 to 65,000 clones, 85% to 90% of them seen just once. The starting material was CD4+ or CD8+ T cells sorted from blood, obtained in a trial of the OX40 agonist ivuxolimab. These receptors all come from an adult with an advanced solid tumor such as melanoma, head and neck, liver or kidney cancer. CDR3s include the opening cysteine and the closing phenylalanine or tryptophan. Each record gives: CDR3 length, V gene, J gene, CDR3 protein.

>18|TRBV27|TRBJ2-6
CASSLYSMGRSGANVLTF
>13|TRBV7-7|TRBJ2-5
CASTFKEGETQYF
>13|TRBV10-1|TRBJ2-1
CASSSGLATEQFF
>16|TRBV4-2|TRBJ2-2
CASSQFLVPSSGELFF
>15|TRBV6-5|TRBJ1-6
CASSQGQDLGSPLHF
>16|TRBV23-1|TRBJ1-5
CASSQWGGWSNQPQHF
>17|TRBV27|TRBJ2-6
CASKADRLDPGANVLTF
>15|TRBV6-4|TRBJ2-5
CASSAESGGGKTQYF
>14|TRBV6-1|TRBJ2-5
CASRWWGTQETQYF
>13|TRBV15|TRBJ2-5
CATSRDRVETQYF
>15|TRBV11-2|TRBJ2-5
CASSSLVGPRGTQYF
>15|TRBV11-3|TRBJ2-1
CASSPALAGRNEQFF
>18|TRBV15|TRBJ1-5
CATSRDRSRTGASQPQHF
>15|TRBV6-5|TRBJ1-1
CASSLRSSMNTEAFF
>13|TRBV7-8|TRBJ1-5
CASSASPVRSEHF
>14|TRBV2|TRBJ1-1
CASSRQGENTEAFF